One and the same sample provided the 26 T cell receptor beta chains below, sequenced in a study of shared clonotypes between healthy human individuals. Clones were sequenced by immunoSEQ multiplex PCR, and TCRdb holds only the in-frame ones, with some missing. Found here are 2 million to 2.5 million clones, more than 80% of them singletons; the top ten hold about 0.37%. The sequenced sample consisted of naive CD4+ T cells from PBMCs. The subset: CD45RA+ positively selected. These receptors were collected from a man aged 18 to 29 in good health. Some clones in this sample may be carry-over from other donors' samples.

This chain connects TRBV7-6 to TRBJ2-5, with 8 bases matching TRBD1. V dropped 5 bases and J dropped 4; count of bases not matched to a gene: 9. Germline loops: CDR1 SGHVS, CDR2 FNYEAQ. The CDR3 is made up of 15 amino acids. CDR3 sequence: CASSATRQGAETQYF. For the CDR3, the DNA is TGTGCCAGCAGCGCTACCCGGCAGGGGGCAGAGACCCAGTACTTC.

The J gene is TRBJ2-3, the V gene TRBV7-2; 8 bases match TRBD1. The V gene end was trimmed by 4 bases and the J gene end by 4 bases; junction bases not matched to a gene: 4. CDR3 size: 14 residues. The germline CDR1 and CDR2 sequences are SGHTA and FQGNSA. CDR3 sequence reads: CASSSKTGADTQYF. The CDR3 nucleotides are TGTGCCAGCAGCTCGAAGACAGGGGCAGATACGCAGTATTTT.

This chain connects TRBV6-6 to TRBJ2-5, with D unresolved. V lost 11 bases to trimming and J lost 8 bases, with 9 bases between them. This CDR3 spans 9 amino acids. Germline V gives CDR1 MNHNY, CDR2 SVGAGI (reference sequence). The CDR3 sequence: CAGPPTQYF. CDR3 in DNA: TGTGCCGGTCCGCCCACCCAGTACTTC.

The genes are TRBV7-2 and TRBJ2-3, with 8 bases fitting TRBD1. V was clipped by 5 bases and J by 1 base; unmatched bases: 5. CDR1 is SGHTA and CDR2 is FQGNSA in the germline V gene. The CDR3 is 15 residues long. In nucleotides, the CDR3 is TGTGCCAGCAGCGAACAGACAGGGGGCACAGATACGCAGTATTTT. This sequence encodes CASSEQTGGTDTQYF.

J is TRBJ2-1 and V is TRBV5-4, with 8 bases fitting TRBD2. Germline CDR1 SGHNT, CDR2 YYREEE (reference sequence). J lost 7 bases, V lost 9 bases, and 6 bases had no gene match. The CDR3 has 12 amino acids. Written as DNA, the CDR3 is TGTGCCACCGGCCAGCGGGGGAATGAGCAGTTCTTC. Protein product: CATGQRGNEQFF.

The V call is TRBV7-6, the J call TRBJ2-1; 9 nucleotides line up with TRBD1. The V and J ends lost 5 bases and 6 bases, in that order; junction bases with no gene match: 5. Germline V gene lookup returns CDR1 SGHVS and CDR2 FNYEAQ. The CDR3 sequence is 14 residues long. CDR3 in DNA: TGTGCCAGCAGCCTCTGGACAGGGGCCAATGAGCAGTTCTTC. Protein: CASSLWTGANEQFF.

CDR3 region: CASSVDGGSADTQYF. Here the CDR3 DNA reads TGTGCCAGCAGCGTAGACGGGGGGAGCGCAGATACGCAGTATTTT. This rearrangement joins TRBV9 to TRBJ2-3; 7 bases are a match to TRBD2. This CDR3 is built from 15 residues. Germline lookup yields CDR1 SGDLS and CDR2 YYNGEE. V dropped 0 bases and J dropped 4; count of bases not matched to a gene: 5.

As for this clone: This sample includes further DNA sequences coding for the same CDR3. The chain joins TRBV5-1 to TRBJ2-3; TRBD1 agrees at 8 bases. From germline, CDR1 is SGHRS and CDR2 YFSETQ. The CDR3 totals 14 residues. Trimming removed 3 bases from V and 1 base from J; junction bases left unmatched: 1. The CDR3 sequence: CASSSDRGTDTQYF. The CDR3 DNA reads TGCGCCAGCAGCTCGGACAGGGGCACAGATACGCAGTATTTT.

This clone was observed a single time. The J gene is TRBJ2-2, the V gene TRBV7-3; 10 nucleotides line up with TRBD1. V was pared by 2 bases and J by 4 bases, with 7 bases of the junction left unmatched. Germline lookup yields CDR1 SGHTA and CDR2 FQGTGA. The CDR3 contains 17 residues. For the CDR3, the DNA is TGTGCCAGCAGCTTATATGGGGGACAGGGGTTCACCGGGGAGCTGTTTTTT. Encoded protein: CASSLYGGQGFTGELFF.

The genes are TRBV28 and TRBJ2-1; possible D gene TRBD2, 6 bases. Trimming took off 6 bases at V and 0 bases at J, with 18 bases between the two ends. The CDR3 is 17 residues long. Germline CDR1 and CDR2: MDHEN and SYDVKM. The DNA for the CDR3 is TGTGCCAGCAGCAAGGCCCTTAGCGGTAGCTCCTACAATGAGCAGTTCTTC. Translating gives CASSKALSGSSYNEQFF. The full variable domain, rest sourced from reference TRBV28 and TRBJ2-1, is DVKVTQSSRYLVKRTGEKVFLECVQDMDHENMFWYRQDPGLGLRLIYFSYDVKMKEKGDIPEGYSVSREKKERFSLILESASTNQTSMYLCASSKALSGSSYNEQFFGPGTRLTVL.

This chain connects TRBV29-1 to TRBJ2-1; no clear D. Germline CDR1 reads SQVTM; CDR2 reads ANQGSEA. Trimming shortened V by 6 bases and J by 1 base, and 10 bases separated the two germline ends. This CDR3 comprises 13 residues. CDR3 DNA: TGCAGCGTCCCCAGCCCGTCCTACAATGAGCAGTTCTTC. As protein: CSVPSPSYNEQFF.

The genes are TRBV5-1 and TRBJ2-5; 10 bases map to TRBD1. Trimming took 6 bases from V and 6 from J; bases not matched to a gene: 11. The germline CDR1 and CDR2 sequences are SGHRS and YFSETQ. The CDR3 is 15 amino acids. The chain's CDR3 is CASKVTGGWQQTQYF. In nucleotides, the CDR3 is TGCGCCAGCAAAGTGACAGGGGGCTGGCAGCAGACCCAGTACTTC.

This chain links TRBV7-8 with TRBJ1-4; 9 bases are a match to TRBD1. Germline V gives CDR1 SGHVS, CDR2 FQNEAQ. The trim removed 1 base at V and 5 bases at J, leaving 8 bases unmatched. The CDR3 runs 17 residues. For the CDR3, the DNA is TGTGCCAGCAGCTTAGTAGTTTACGGGACAGGGAATGAAAAACTGTTTTTT. It codes for CASSLVVYGTGNEKLFF.

The chain recombines TRBV7-2 with TRBJ2-1, with no clear D. This CDR3 spans 14 amino acids. Germline V gene data show CDR1 as SGHTA and CDR2 as FQGNSA. The V gene lost 5 bases and the J gene lost 4 bases, with 12 bases spanning the gap. The CDR3 loop is CASSHSFGYNEQFF. Written as DNA, the CDR3 is TGTGCCAGCAGCCATAGTTTCGGGTACAATGAGCAGTTCTTC.

This clone has just one count. V is TRBV5-1 and J is TRBJ1-4; no clear D. The length of the CDR3 is 20 residues. Trimming pared 1 base from V and 8 bases from J, leaving 30 bases between. The V gene's germline CDR1 is SGHRS and CDR2 YFSETQ. The CDR3 here is CASSLNRRASEGFKNEKLFF. CDR3 DNA: TGCGCCAGCAGCTTGAATCGGCGGGCCTCCGAAGGGTTCAAAAACGAAAAACTGTTTTTT.

The V and J genes are TRBV9 and TRBJ1-4; D is undetermined. The length of the CDR3 is 14 residues. V was trimmed by 3 bases and J by 0 bases, leaving 6 bases between them. Germline-derived CDR1 and CDR2 are SGDLS and YYNGEE. The chain's CDR3 is CASSEAATNEKLFF. In nucleotides, the CDR3 is TGTGCCAGCAGCGAGGCTGCAACTAATGAAAAACTGTTTTTT.

V usage is TRBV5-1 and J usage is TRBJ2-5; 7 bases match TRBD2. The J segment lost 1 base and the V segment lost 4 bases, leaving 7 bases of the junction unmatched. This CDR3 is built from 15 residues. Germline-derived CDR1 and CDR2 are SGHRS and YFSETQ. The CDR3 coding sequence is TGCGCCAGCAGCATAACCGGGACTACCCAAGAGACCCAGTACTTC. Encoded protein: CASSITGTTQETQYF. Supplemented by reference TRBV5-1 and TRBJ2-5, the full variable domain reads KAGVTQTPRYLIKTRGQQVTLSCSPISGHRSVSWYQQTPGQGLQFLFEYFSETQRNKGNFPGRFSGRQFSNSRSEMNVSTLELGDSALYLCASSITGTTQETQYFGPGTRLLVL.

About this clone itself: Other DNA sequences in the sample encode the same CDR3. This chain joins TRBV7-9 and TRBJ2-3; D is unclear. V lost 6 bases and J lost 3, with 7 bases in between. CDR3 length: 12 residues. CDR1 is SEHNR and CDR2 is FQNEAQ in the germline V gene (reference sequence). For the CDR3, the DNA is TGTGCCAGCAGTTCGACGACAGATACGCAGTATTTT. This translates into CASSSTTDTQYF.

The rearrangement uses TRBV10-3 and TRBJ1-1, with 9 bases fitting TRBD1. CDR3 size: 15 residues. V was clipped by 6 bases and J by 3 bases; unmatched bases: 8. The germline gives CDR1 ENHRY, CDR2 SYGVKD. CDR3 nucleotides: TGTGCCATCAGCCAATTACAGGGGGCGGACACTGAAGCTTTCTTT. It encodes CAISQLQGADTEAFF.

The chain joins TRBV10-1 to TRBJ1-1, with 7 bases matching TRBD1. V dropped 4 bases and J dropped 1; count of bases not matched to a gene: 0. The CDR3 covers 13 residues. Germline loops: CDR1 WNHNN, CDR2 SYGVQD (reference sequence). In nucleotides, the CDR3 is TGCGCCAGCAGTGGACAGGGGAACACTGAAGCTTTCTTT. Protein sequence: CASSGQGNTEAFF.

The chain employs TRBV28 and TRBJ2-1, with D perhaps TRBD2 (5 bases). The CDR3 length is 14 residues. Trimming pared 5 bases from V and 10 bases from J, leaving 18 bases between. Germline V gene data show CDR1 as MDHEN and CDR2 as SYDVKM. DNA for the CDR3: TGTGCCAGCAGTCTCCCCCGACGGAGGAGGGAGCAGTTCTTC. This gives the protein CASSLPRRRREQFF.

The rearrangement links TRBV7-2 to TRBJ2-7; 9 bases agree with TRBD2. Germline values: CDR1 SGHTA, CDR2 FQGNSA. This CDR3 spans 18 amino acids. V shed 2 bases, J shed 5 bases, and the junction held 16 bases outside the gene matches. DNA of the CDR3: TGTGCCAGCAGCTTAAGGTTCTTAGCGGCGGGGGGGGATAACGAGCAGTACTTC. This encodes CASSLRFLAAGGDNEQYF.

The rearrangement joins TRBV28 to TRBJ2-5; D perhaps matches TRBD1 (8 bases). The CDR3 is 16 residues long. Germline CDR1 and CDR2: MDHEN and SYDVKM. Trimming removed 1 base at V and 3 bases at J, with 15 bases between. This CDR3 is CASSLFTGGGKETQYF. The DNA of the CDR3 is TGTGCCAGCAGTTTATTCACAGGGGGAGGGAAAGAGACCCAGTACTTC.

This chain joins TRBV7-2 and TRBJ1-3; 7 bases agree with TRBD1. The CDR3 consists of 15 residues. J lost 4 bases, V lost 1 base, and 4 bases had no gene match. From germline, CDR1 is SGHTA and CDR2 FQGNSA. For the CDR3, the DNA is TGTGCCAGCAGCTTAGAGAGGGGGCCGGGAAACACCATATATTTT. Translating gives CASSLERGPGNTIYF. Full variable domain (rest looked up from reference TRBV7-2 and TRBJ1-3): GAGVSQSPSNKVTEKGKDVELRCDPISGHTALYWYRQSLGQGLEFLIYFQGNSAPDKSGLPSDRFSAERTGGSVSTLTIQRTQQEDSAVYLCASSLERGPGNTIYFGEGSWLTVV.

The gene calls are TRBV6-1 and TRBJ2-4; D gene uncertain. Per germline, CDR1 MNHNS and CDR2 SASEGT. V was shortened by 1 base and J by 0 bases, with 10 bases between the two germline ends. The CDR3 spans 16 residues. The CDR3 DNA reads TGTGCCAGCAGTGAAGTGGGTCTTCTAGCCAAAAACATTCAGTACTTC. It specifies CASSEVGLLAKNIQYF.

The chain carries TRBV7-6 and TRBJ2-3; D unclear. The CDR3 spans 13 residues. V was pared by 5 bases and J by 6 bases, with 12 bases between. CDR1 and CDR2 from the germline V gene are SGHVS and FNYEAQ. The CDR3 sequence: CASSPRLGDTQYF. CDR3 nucleotide sequence: TGTGCCAGCAGCCCCCGCTTAGGGGATACGCAGTATTTT.